These T cell receptor beta chains were read from a single sample in a study of blood T cell repertoires in COVID-19. The method was immunoSEQ multiplex PCR; TCRdb's version includes in-frame clones alone and lacks a portion of them. The table includes under 100,000 clones, about 84% detected once. Sequencing was done on a sample of peripheral blood. Every receptor here comes from a man older than 75 with active or convalescent COVID-19. Both conserved end residues are part of each CDR3. The D gene is left open where the match is weak. A row's size may be missing; if present it is once, few, many or a size class.

v_call	clone_size	d_call	j_call	cdr3_nt	cdr3_aa
TRBV30	.	TRBD2	TRBJ2-1	TGTGCCTGGAGTGTTACACTAGCGGACTACAATGAGCAGTTCTTC	CAWSVTLADYNEQFF
TRBV27	.	TRBD2	TRBJ2-7	TGTGCCAGCAGTTCCAGGACTAGCGGCGGCTACGAGCAGTACTTC	CASSSRTSGGYEQYF
TRBV28	.	.	TRBJ1-1	TGTGCCAGCAGTTTATCCGGTGGCGGGGCGATTGAAGCTTTCTTT	CASSLSGGGAIEAFF
TRBV7-2	.	TRBD1	TRBJ2-1	TGTGCCAGCAGCTGGGGACAGGGCGATGAGCAGTTCTTC	CASSWGQGDEQFF
TRBV25-1	once	.	TRBJ1-2	TGTGCCACTCACAGGGACGGAGCTAACTATGGCTACACCTTC	CATHRDGANYGYTF
TRBV10-3	few	TRBD1	TRBJ2-7	TGTGCCATCAGTGACCAACTACAGGGGATTTACTACGAGCAGTACTTC	CAISDQLQGIYYEQYF
TRBV7-8	.	.	TRBJ2-4	TGTGCCAGCAGCTTAGACGTTGGAGGGGTGGACATTCAGTACTTC	CASSLDVGGVDIQYF
TRBV5-1	.	.	TRBJ2-5	TGCGCCAGCAGCTTGGGCCGGGAAAAAGAGACCCAGTACTTC	CASSLGREKETQYF
TRBV15	.	.	TRBJ2-1	TGTGCCACCAGCAGAGAGAAGCTATCCTACAATGAGCAGTTCTTC	CATSREKLSYNEQFF
TRBV11-3	.	.	TRBJ2-2	TGTGCCAGCAGCCACGGACAGAACACCGGGGAGCTGTTTTTT	CASSHGQNTGELFF
TRBV5-4	.	TRBD1	TRBJ2-1	TGTGCCAGCAGCTCTCGACAGGGTATCAATGAGCAGTTCTTC	CASSSRQGINEQFF
TRBV25-1	.	TRBD1	TRBJ1-1	TGTGCCAGCAACAGGGCGCAGGGGGTGAGGACTGAAGCTTTCTTT	CASNRAQGVRTEAFF
TRBV29-1	.	.	TRBJ2-5	TGCAGCGCTACTTACGGCGGAAAGACCCAGTACTTC	CSATYGGKTQYF
TRBV27	.	.	TRBJ2-1	TGTGCCAGCAGGACCGGGACTTACAATGAGCAGTTCTTC	CASRTGTYNEQFF
TRBV29-1	.	TRBD1	TRBJ2-1	TGCAGCGTTGACGGGGACAGGGGGTATGAGCAGTTCTTC	CSVDGDRGYEQFF
TRBV4-3	.	TRBD2	TRBJ2-3	TGCGCCAGCAGCCAGGGGGGACTAGCGGGGAGGGGAGATACGCAGTATTTT	CASSQGGLAGRGDTQYF
TRBV28	.	TRBD1	TRBJ1-1	TGTGCCAGCAGTTTAAGACAGGGAACGAACACTGAAGCTTTCTTT	CASSLRQGTNTEAFF
TRBV7-8	.	.	TRBJ1-6	TGTGCCAGCAGCCGTCAGGCAGGGCTCCTCCACTTT	CASSRQAGLLHF
TRBV7-2	.	TRBD2	TRBJ2-4	TGTGCCAGCAGCTTATTAGTCCTAGCGGACATTCAGTACTTC	CASSLLVLADIQYF
TRBV13	.	TRBD1	TRBJ1-1	TGTGCCAGCAGCTTAAGGGACAGGAACACTGAAGCTTTCTTT	CASSLRDRNTEAFF
TRBV3-1/TRBV3-2	.	TRBD1	TRBJ1-6	TGTGCCAGCAGCCAAGCTCGGGGACAGGGGAGTTCACCCCTCCACTTT	CASSQARGQGSSPLHF
TRBV7-9	.	.	TRBJ2-2	TGTGCCAGCAGCTTGACTCAGGGTACCGGGGAGCTGTTTTTT	CASSLTQGTGELFF
TRBV5-1	.	.	TRBJ1-1	TGCGCCAGCAGCTTGGGTGGTAAGGGGGAGGCTTTCTTT	CASSLGGKGEAFF
TRBV7-2	.	TRBD2	TRBJ2-1	TGTGCCAGCAGCCGCAGACTAGCGGGGTCCTACAATGAGCAGTTCTTC	CASSRRLAGSYNEQFF
TRBV19	.	.	TRBJ2-3	TGTGCCAGTAGTTCGGGAAGGGACACAGATACGCAGTATTTT	CASSSGRDTDTQYF
TRBV7-7	.	TRBD1	TRBJ2-2	TGTGCTAGCAGCTTAGTGGTGACAGGGGACACCGGGGAGCTGTTTTTT	CASSLVVTGDTGELFF
TRBV5-1	.	.	TRBJ1-2	TGCGCCAGCAGCCCCGGAAGGGGGAACTATGGCTACACCTTC	CASSPGRGNYGYTF
TRBV6-5	.	.	TRBJ1-6	TGTGCCAGCAGCCTTACGGTGTATCGATCACCCCTCCACTTT	CASSLTVYRSPLHF
TRBV10-2	few	.	TRBJ1-2	TGCGCCAGCAGGGTCTCCACGGGGGGCAGCTATGGCTACACCTTC	CASRVSTGGSYGYTF
TRBV7-8	.	TRBD1	TRBJ1-1	TGTGCCAGCAGCACCTGGACAGGGGGTGCCACTGAAGCTTTCTTT	CASSTWTGGATEAFF
TRBV15	.	.	TRBJ1-4	TGTGCCACCAGCCGTGAGAGGAGTGGAGAAAAACTGTTTTTT	CATSRERSGEKLFF
TRBV21-1	.	.	TRBJ2-6	TGTGCCAGCAGCTCCCAAAGGGGCTCTGGGGCCAACGTCCTGACTTTC	CASSSQRGSGANVLTF
TRBV19	.	.	TRBJ1-2	TGTGCCAGTAGTAAAGACGGGAACGGCTACACCTTC	CASSKDGNGYTF
TRBV4-3	.	.	TRBJ2-2	TGCGCCAGCAGCCAAGAGTCAAGGGGGTTCACCGGGGAGCTGTTTTTT	CASSQESRGFTGELFF
TRBV19	.	.	TRBJ2-2	TGTGCCGCAGGGGCCGATCACCGGAACACCGGGGAGCTGTTTTTT	CAAGADHRNTGELFF
TRBV30	.	TRBD1	TRBJ1-2	TGTGCCTTAGCTGACAGGGGAGACTATGGCTACACCTTC	CALADRGDYGYTF
TRBV2	.	.	TRBJ2-1	TGTGCCAGCAGCCGGTCTCAGGGGTCAATATCGAATGAGCAGTTCTTC	CASSRSQGSISNEQFF
TRBV5-1	.	TRBD1	TRBJ1-1	TGCGCCAGCAGATCTGGGACAGGGAACACTGAAGCTTTCTTT	CASRSGTGNTEAFF
TRBV19	.	TRBD1	TRBJ1-1	TGTGCCAGTAGTGGGACAGGGCGGACGGAAGCTTTCTTT	CASSGTGRTEAFF
TRBV27	few	.	TRBJ1-6	TGTGCCACCGGAAGGCCGGGGGATAATTCACCCCTCCACTTT	CATGRPGDNSPLHF
TRBV18	.	TRBD1	TRBJ2-5	TGTGCCAGCTCACCAAGGGGGCCGGGAGAGACCCAGTACTTC	CASSPRGPGETQYF
TRBV3-1/TRBV3-2	.	TRBD2	TRBJ2-5	TGTGCCAGCAGCCAGGAACTAGCGGGGGGTGCAGAGACCCAGTACTTC	CASSQELAGGAETQYF
TRBV7-8	.	TRBD1	TRBJ1-4	TGTGCCAGCAGCATAACAGGGGGGACTAATGAAAAACTGTTTTTT	CASSITGGTNEKLFF
TRBV5-4	.	TRBD1	TRBJ2-3	TGTGCCAGCAGAAGACAGGGGGATACGCAGTATTTT	CASRRQGDTQYF
TRBV7-2	.	.	TRBJ1-1	TGTGCCAGCAGCTTAAGAATCACGGGCACTGAAGCTTTCTTT	CASSLRITGTEAFF
TRBV18	.	TRBD2	TRBJ2-1	TGTGCCAGCTCACCGCGGACTAGCGGGATTTCTTCCAATGAGCAGTTCTTC	CASSPRTSGISSNEQFF
TRBV10-3	.	.	TRBJ1-1	TGTGCCATCAGTGAGTCGACGGGGGGAGCTTTCTTT	CAISESTGGAFF
TRBV30	.	.	TRBJ1-3	TGTGCCTGGATAGTTGCATCTGGAAACACCATATATTTT	CAWIVASGNTIYF
TRBV11-3	.	TRBD2	TRBJ2-3	TGTGCCAGCAGCTTAGTGTTTGCGGGGGGCCGCACAGATACGCAGTATTTT	CASSLVFAGGRTDTQYF
TRBV18	.	.	TRBJ1-2	TGTGCCAGCTCACCGCGGCAGGAGGGCTATGGCTACACCTTC	CASSPRQEGYGYTF
TRBV28	.	.	TRBJ1-1	TGTGCCAGCAGTTCCCTCCGGGATCGTGGCACTGAAGCTTTCTTT	CASSSLRDRGTEAFF
TRBV9	once	.	TRBJ2-2	TGTGCCAGCAGCGTAGCTAACAGGGCGAACACCGGGGAGCTGTTTTTT	CASSVANRANTGELFF
TRBV11-3	.	.	TRBJ2-3	TGTGCCAGCAGCTTAGAGGGGAGGTCAGATACGCAGTATTTT	CASSLEGRSDTQYF
TRBV18	.	.	TRBJ1-1	TGTGCCTCCAAAGCGGCATGGGACACTGAAGCTTTCTTT	CASKAAWDTEAFF
TRBV11-3	.	TRBD1	TRBJ1-2	TGTGCCAGCAGCTTCGATAGGACAGGGTTAATCGTTGGGGGTGCGTATGGCTACACCTTC	CASSFDRTGLIVGGAYGYTF